This entry lists 7 T cell receptor beta chains sequenced from one sample in a study of cytomegalovirus exposure and HLA in healthy donors. 60 Vbeta and 13 Jbeta primers were used in PCR. TCRdb's copy holds only in-frame clones and misses some; the assay was immunoSEQ multiplex PCR. The data show roughly 120,000 clones, roughly two thirds seen once. Sequenced material: PBMCs. The receptor source for this set is a man younger than 45 in good health and CMV-seropositive.

This chain joins TRBV6-5 and TRBJ2-6; D is uncertain. Looked up from germline, CDR1 is MNHEY and CDR2 is SVGAGI. Trimming took off 3 bases at V and 1 base at J, with 7 bases between the two ends. CDR3 length: 15 amino acids. CDR3 sequence (DNA): TGTGCCAGCAGTTATACGACTTCTGGGGCCAACGTCCTGACTTTC. This encodes CASSYTTSGANVLTF.

This clone has more than one count but fewer than ten. The chain combines TRBV2 with TRBJ2-7, with TRBD1 matching over 8 bases. Germline trimming cut 6 bases from V and 4 bases from J; bases unmatched to any gene: 5. This CDR3 is built from 13 residues. Germline CDR1 reads SNHLY; CDR2 reads FYNNEI. The CDR3 DNA reads as TGTGCCAGCAGCGGACAGGGTGGGTACGAGCAGTACTTC. Its translation is CASSGQGGYEQYF.

Written as DNA, the CDR3 is TGTGCCAGCAGCCCGCTAAGTGGGCACGAGCAGTACTTC. As protein: CASSPLSGHEQYF. This chain joins TRBV6-5 and TRBJ2-7; D call uncertain. Looked up from germline, CDR1 is MNHEY and CDR2 is SVGAGI. Trimming stripped 6 bases from V and 5 bases from J, with 14 bases between. The CDR3 consists of 13 residues.

V usage is TRBV5-1 and J usage is TRBJ2-1, with 12 bases matching TRBD2. The CDR3 has 17 amino acids. The V and J ends lost 4 bases and 3 bases, in that order; junction bases with no gene match: 8. From germline, CDR1 is SGHRS and CDR2 YFSETQ. The CDR3 nucleotides read TGCGCCAGCAGCCCTGGACTAGCGGGAAGGTTCTACAATGAGCAGTTCTTC. Protein sequence: CASSPGLAGRFYNEQFF.

This clone was observed a handful of times. V and J are TRBV2 and TRBJ2-5, with TRBD1 identical over 7 bases. There are 13 residues in the CDR3. J gave up 5 bases and V 4 bases, and 4 bases lay outside the gene matches. Germline lookup yields CDR1 SNHLY and CDR2 FYNNEI. CDR3: CASSATGEETQYF. CDR3 nucleotides: TGTGCCAGCAGTGCCACAGGGGAGGAGACCCAGTACTTC.

The chain couples TRBV7-8 to TRBJ1-2; no clear D. CDR1 is SGHVS and CDR2 is FQNEAQ in the germline V gene. The CDR3 has 14 residues. Trimming took 1 base from V and 3 from J, leaving 9 bases between them. The CDR3 region is CASSLDSFYYGYTF. CDR3 sequence (DNA): TGTGCCAGCAGCTTAGACTCTTTTTACTATGGCTACACCTTC.

The rearrangement joins TRBV11-2 to TRBJ2-1, with 14 bases identical to TRBD2. CDR1 is SGHAT and CDR2 is FQNNGV in the germline V gene. The CDR3 contains 19 residues. V lost 5 bases and J lost 9; bases outside the gene matches: 18. Here the CDR3 reads CASSPRGKTSGRVGGEQFF. The CDR3 region has the DNA TGTGCCAGCAGCCCAAGGGGGAAGACTAGCGGGAGGGTCGGAGGTGAGCAGTTCTTC.